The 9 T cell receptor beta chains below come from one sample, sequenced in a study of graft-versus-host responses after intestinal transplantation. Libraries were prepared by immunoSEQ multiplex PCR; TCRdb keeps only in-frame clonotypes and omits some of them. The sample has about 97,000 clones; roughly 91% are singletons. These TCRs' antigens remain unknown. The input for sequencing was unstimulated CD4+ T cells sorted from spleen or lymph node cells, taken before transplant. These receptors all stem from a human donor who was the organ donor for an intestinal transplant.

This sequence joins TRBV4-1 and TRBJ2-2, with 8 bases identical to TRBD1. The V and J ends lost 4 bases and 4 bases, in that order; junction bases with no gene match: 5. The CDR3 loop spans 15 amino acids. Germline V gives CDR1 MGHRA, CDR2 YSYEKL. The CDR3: CASSRRGPSTGELFF. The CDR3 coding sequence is TGCGCCAGCAGCCGCAGGGGGCCGAGCACCGGGGAGCTGTTTTTT.

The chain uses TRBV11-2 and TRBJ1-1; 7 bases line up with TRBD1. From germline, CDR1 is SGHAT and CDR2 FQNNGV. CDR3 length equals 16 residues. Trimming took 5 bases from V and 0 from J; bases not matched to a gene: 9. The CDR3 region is CASSDEDRTMNTEAFF. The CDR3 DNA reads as TGTGCCAGCAGCGACGAGGACAGGACGATGAACACTGAAGCTTTCTTT.

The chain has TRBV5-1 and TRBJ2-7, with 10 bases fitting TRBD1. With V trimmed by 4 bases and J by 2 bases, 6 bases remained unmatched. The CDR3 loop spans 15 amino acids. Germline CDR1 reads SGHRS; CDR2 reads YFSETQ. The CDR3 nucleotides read TGCGCCAGCAGCGCAAGACAGGGGGCAACCTACGAGCAGTACTTC. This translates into CASSARQGATYEQYF.

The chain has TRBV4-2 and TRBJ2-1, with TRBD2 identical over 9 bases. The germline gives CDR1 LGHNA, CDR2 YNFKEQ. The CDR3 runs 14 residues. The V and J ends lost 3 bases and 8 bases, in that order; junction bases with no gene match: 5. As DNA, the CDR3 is TGTGCCAGCAGCCAGCGGGGGGGCCCCTATGAGCAGTTCTTC. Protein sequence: CASSQRGGPYEQFF.

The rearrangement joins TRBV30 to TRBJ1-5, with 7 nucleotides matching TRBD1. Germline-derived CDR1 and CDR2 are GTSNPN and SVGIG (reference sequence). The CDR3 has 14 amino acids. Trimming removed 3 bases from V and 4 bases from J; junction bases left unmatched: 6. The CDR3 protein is CAWRTGTSNQPQHF. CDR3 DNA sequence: TGTGCCTGGAGGACAGGGACGTCGAATCAGCCCCAGCATTTT.

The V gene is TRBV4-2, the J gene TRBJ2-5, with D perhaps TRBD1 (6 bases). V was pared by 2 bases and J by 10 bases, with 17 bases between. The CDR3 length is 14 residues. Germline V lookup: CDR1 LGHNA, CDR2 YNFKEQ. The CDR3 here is CASSQNLGQFGQYF. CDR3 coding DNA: TGTGCCAGCAGCCAAAACCTCGGACAGTTCGGCCAGTACTTC.

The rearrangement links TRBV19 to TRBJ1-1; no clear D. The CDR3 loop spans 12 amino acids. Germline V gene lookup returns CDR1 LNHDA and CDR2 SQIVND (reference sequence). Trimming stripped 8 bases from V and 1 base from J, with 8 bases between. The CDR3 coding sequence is TGTGCCAGTCTGAAGCCGAACACTGAAGCTTTCTTT. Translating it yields CASLKPNTEAFF.

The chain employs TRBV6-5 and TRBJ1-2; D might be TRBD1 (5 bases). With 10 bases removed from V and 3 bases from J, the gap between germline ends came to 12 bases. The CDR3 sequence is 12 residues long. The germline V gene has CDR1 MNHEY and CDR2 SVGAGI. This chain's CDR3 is CATSRGDYGYTF. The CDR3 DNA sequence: TGTGCCACCTCAAGGGGTGACTATGGCTACACCTTC.

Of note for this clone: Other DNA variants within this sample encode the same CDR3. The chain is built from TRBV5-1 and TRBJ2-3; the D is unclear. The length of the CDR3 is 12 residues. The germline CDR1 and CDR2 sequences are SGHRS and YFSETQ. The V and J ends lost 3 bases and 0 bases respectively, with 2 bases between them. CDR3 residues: CASSSSTDTQYF. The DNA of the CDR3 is TGCGCCAGCAGCTCTAGCACAGATACGCAGTATTTT. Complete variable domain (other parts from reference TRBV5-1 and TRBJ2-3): KAGVTQTPRYLIKTRGQQVTLSCSPISGHRSVSWYQQTPGQGLQFLFEYFSETQRNKGNFPGRFSGRQFSNSRSEMNVSTLELGDSALYLCASSSSTDTQYFGPGTRLTVL.